This T cell receptor (beta chain) was retrieved from a study of yellow fever vaccine responses in identical twins. Regarding the study as a whole: Twins reportedly had a vaccine T cell response that seemed partly convergent, partly personalized.

TCRdb ran MiXCR on the RT-PCR reads and lists one entry per CDR3 protein. There are 530 or so distinct CDR3 sequences in the sample; approximately 82% occur only once, and 20% to 25% lies in the top ten. On this clonotype itself: Its antigen is still unknown.

This CDR3 contains 16 residues. Germline V lookup: CDR1 MNHEY, CDR2 SVGAGI. Trimming left V 0 bases short and J 7 bases short, with 13 bases between. Sequenced here: T cells from blood (PBMCs), unsorted or a sorted subset (not recorded which), sampled before or after yellow fever vaccination (not recorded which). The rearrangement links TRBV6-5 to TRBJ1-6; TRBD1 might be the D (5 bases). The receptor was isolated from a female donor who received the yellow fever vaccine. The CDR3 nucleotides read TGTGCCAGCAGTTACTCGATTGGAACAGGCAATTCACCCCTCCACTTT. Amino acid sequence: CASSYSIGTGNSPLHF.